The 27 T cell receptor beta chains reported below all come from one sample, sequenced in a study of blood T cell repertoires in COVID-19. Sequenced by immunoSEQ multiplex PCR; TCRdb stores in-frame clones only, minus some. Among some 69,000 clones listed, roughly 79% were seen once. The sequenced sample was peripheral blood. The source is a woman aged 65 to 85 with acute or convalescent COVID-19.

The chain links TRBV7-2 to TRBJ2-1; TRBD2 aligns across 14 bases. This CDR3 is built from 16 residues. The V and J ends lost 5 bases and 9 bases, in that order; junction bases with no gene match: 9. Germline V gene data show CDR1 as SGHTA and CDR2 as FQGNSA. The CDR3 reads CASSVGGTSGSPEQFF. CDR3 nucleotides: TGTGCCAGCAGCGTCGGGGGGACTAGCGGGAGTCCTGAGCAGTTCTTC. Full variable domain (rest looked up from reference TRBV7-2 and TRBJ2-1): GAGVSQSPSNKVTEKGKDVELRCDPISGHTALYWYRQSLGQGLEFLIYFQGNSAPDKSGLPSDRFSAERTGGSVSTLTIQRTQQEDSAVYLCASSVGGTSGSPEQFFGPGTRLTVL.

The rearrangement links TRBV9 to TRBJ2-6; no clear D gene. Trimming pared 0 bases from V and 0 bases from J, leaving 4 bases between. The CDR3 covers 15 residues. CDR1 SGDLS and CDR2 YYNGEE come from the germline V gene. This chain's CDR3 is CASSVATSGANVLTF. In DNA, the CDR3 is TGTGCCAGCAGCGTAGCTACCTCTGGGGCCAACGTCCTGACTTTC.

The genes are TRBV21-1 and TRBJ2-7; the D call of TRBD2 is as the table states it, not checked on the DNA. TRBV21-1 is recorded as a pseudogene. This CDR3 contains 16 residues. This CDR3 is CASSPRAGGDPYEQYF. DNA for the CDR3: TGTGCCAGCAGCCCACGGGCTGGAGGAGACCCCTACGAGCAGTACTTC.

V and J are TRBV6-4 and TRBJ1-5; 9 bases line up with TRBD1. The V and J ends lost 6 bases and 8 bases, in that order; junction bases with no gene match: 17. This CDR3 is 17 amino acids long. Germline-derived CDR1 and CDR2 are MRHNA and SNTAGT. CDR3 in DNA: TGTGCCAGCAGCGCCATTTGGGGGACAGGGATTACGGAGCCCCAGCATTTT. Translation: CASSAIWGTGITEPQHF.

V is TRBV14 and J is TRBJ2-7; no clear D gene. This CDR3 has 14 amino acids. Trimming cost V 1 base and J 3 bases, with 10 bases left between them. Germline V CDR1 and CDR2: SGHDN, FVKESK. The CDR3 coding sequence is TGTGCCAGCAGCCAAGCACAGCAATACTACGAGCAGTACTTC. It codes for CASSQAQQYYEQYF.

The chain links TRBV5-1 to TRBJ2-7, with D possibly matching TRBD1 (6 bases). This CDR3 is 13 amino acids long. Germline V CDR1 and CDR2: SGHRS, YFSETQ. V shed 4 bases and J shed 5 bases, with 13 bases lying between them. CDR3 nucleotides: TGCGCCAGCAGCCCAGGGACAACCAACGAGCAGTACTTC. As protein: CASSPGTTNEQYF.

This sequence joins TRBV28 and TRBJ1-1; possible D gene TRBD1, 6 bases. The CDR3 loop spans 14 amino acids. V gave up 5 bases and J gave up 0 bases, with 10 bases separating them. Germline CDR1 MDHEN, CDR2 SYDVKM. CDR3 loop: CASSEAGVNTEAFF. CDR3 sequence (DNA): TGTGCCAGCAGTGAGGCAGGGGTGAACACTGAAGCTTTCTTT.

The chain uses TRBV13 and TRBJ1-5; possible D gene TRBD1, 6 bases. This CDR3 spans 15 amino acids. Trimming removed 5 bases at V and 2 bases at J, with 13 bases between. Germline assignment: CDR1 PRHDT and CDR2 FYEKMQ (reference sequence). The CDR3 DNA follows: TGTGCCAGCAGCCCGACAGGTAGGGGCAATCAGCCCCAGCATTTT. It yields the protein CASSPTGRGNQPQHF.

J is TRBJ1-2 and V is TRBV18, with TRBD1 identical over 9 bases. J was trimmed by 4 bases and V by 3 bases; bases with no gene match: 12. Germline V gene sequence: CDR1 KGHSH, CDR2 LQKENI. There are 17 residues in the CDR3. CDR3 DNA sequence: TGTGCCAGCTCACCGACCGGGACAGGGCTTCTCAGCTATGGCTACACCTTC. Translating gives CASSPTGTGLLSYGYTF.

This clone was observed a few times. The chain combines TRBV4-2 with TRBJ2-1, with TRBD1 matching over 8 bases. Germline-derived CDR1 and CDR2 are LGHNA and YNFKEQ. The J segment lost 3 bases and the V segment lost 2 bases, leaving 6 bases of the junction unmatched. The CDR3 consists of 16 residues. The CDR3: CASSQLSGQVYNEQFF. The DNA of the CDR3 is TGTGCCAGCAGCCAATTATCGGGACAGGTCTACAATGAGCAGTTCTTC.

The chain links TRBV28 to TRBJ2-7; 7 bases are a match to TRBD2. CDR1 is MDHEN, CDR2 SYDVKM, per germline. The trim removed 2 bases at V and 3 bases at J, leaving 10 bases unmatched. CDR3 length: 16 amino acids. CDR3 in amino acids: CASSLTEGGRGYEQYF. CDR3 DNA sequence: TGTGCCAGCAGTTTAACGGAGGGAGGGAGAGGCTACGAGCAGTACTTC.

J is TRBJ1-1 and V is TRBV3-1 (or the pseudogene TRBV3-2); no reliable D call. The CDR3 sequence is 18 residues long. Trimming pared 1 base from V and 1 base from J, leaving 19 bases between. Germline CDR1 reads LGHDT; CDR2 reads YNNKEL (reference sequence). In nucleotides, the CDR3 is TGTGCCAGCAGCCAAGTGTTTACTTTGGGCGAGAGGAACACTGAAGCTTTCTTT. It yields the protein CASSQVFTLGERNTEAFF.

The chain joins TRBV3-1 (or the pseudogene TRBV3-2) to TRBJ1-2; tentative D call: TRBD1 (5 bases). The V and J ends lost 7 bases and 3 bases respectively, with 18 bases between them. CDR3 length: 15 residues. The germline gives CDR1 LGHDT, CDR2 YNNKEL (reference sequence). This CDR3 reads CASNKGGEGDYGYTF. The CDR3 bases are TGTGCCAGCAATAAGGGAGGGGAGGGCGACTATGGCTACACCTTC.

CDR3 sequence: CASMGLTANTGELFF. The CDR3 DNA reads as TGTGCCAGCATGGGACTGACCGCGAACACCGGGGAGCTGTTTTTT. The chain recombines TRBV28 with TRBJ2-2, with D maybe TRBD2 (6 bases). CDR3 length: 15 residues. The germline V gene has CDR1 MDHEN and CDR2 SYDVKM. The ends were cut back, 7 bases at V and 0 bases at J, with 12 bases in the middle.

The chain uses TRBV5-1 and TRBJ2-7, with TRBD1 matching over 7 bases. CDR1 is SGHRS, CDR2 YFSETQ, per germline. The CDR3 spans 14 residues. The ends lost 3 bases at V and 3 bases at J; junction bases unmatched: 6. CDR3 sequence reads: CASSYRTGNYEQYF. Here the CDR3 DNA reads TGCGCCAGCAGCTACCGGACAGGAAACTACGAGCAGTACTTC. The full variable domain, its missing parts supplied by reference TRBV5-1 and TRBJ2-7, is KAGVTQTPRYLIKTRGQQVTLSCSPISGHRSVSWYQQTPGQGLQFLFEYFSETQRNKGNFPGRFSGRQFSNSRSEMNVSTLELGDSALYLCASSYRTGNYEQYFGPGTRLTVT.

The chain employs TRBV5-5 and TRBJ1-4; possibly TRBD1 for D (5 bases). Between the trimmed V and J ends, which lost 6 bases and 5 bases, there was a span of 14 bases. This CDR3 is 14 amino acids long. In germline, CDR1 is SGHKS, CDR2 YYEKEE (reference sequence). CDR3 residues: CASNIREGNEKLFF. CDR3 coding DNA: TGTGCCAGCAACATCAGGGAGGGGAATGAAAAACTGTTTTTT.

The genes are TRBV5-1 and TRBJ2-1; 8 bases agree with TRBD1. Germline values: CDR1 SGHRS, CDR2 YFSETQ. Trimming cost V 1 base and J 7 bases; bases outside gene matches: 1. The length of the CDR3 is 13 residues. The CDR3 region is CASSLTGGNEQFF. The DNA for the CDR3 is TGCGCCAGCAGCTTGACAGGGGGGAATGAGCAGTTCTTC. The full variable domain, with the rest looked up from reference TRBV5-1 and TRBJ2-1, is KAGVTQTPRYLIKTRGQQVTLSCSPISGHRSVSWYQQTPGQGLQFLFEYFSETQRNKGNFPGRFSGRQFSNSRSEMNVSTLELGDSALYLCASSLTGGNEQFFGPGTRLTVL.

This clone was seen only once. The chain is built from TRBV23-1 and TRBJ2-1, with 14 bases aligning to TRBD2. TRBV23-1 is an ORF for which the function is uncertain. V lost 4 bases and J lost 10; bases outside the gene matches: 6. The CDR3 totals 15 residues. The CDR3 region is CASSPRLAGGAEQFF. The CDR3 DNA is TGCGCCAGCAGTCCCCGACTAGCGGGAGGGGCGGAGCAGTTCTTC.

This sequence joins TRBV4-1 and TRBJ1-3; 8 bases are shared with TRBD1. The CDR3 runs 17 residues. V shed 0 bases and J 3 bases; nucleotides not matched to a gene: 7. From germline, CDR1 is MGHRA and CDR2 YSYEKL. For the CDR3, the DNA is TGCGCCAGCAGCCAAGATCTAGGACAGGGACGTGGAAACACCATATATTTT. It yields the protein CASSQDLGQGRGNTIYF.

This chain connects TRBV19 to TRBJ1-2; 10 bases agree with TRBD1. This CDR3 contains 15 residues. Germline CDR1 reads LNHDA; CDR2 reads SQIVND (reference sequence). V trimming: 9 bases; J trimming: 3 bases; junction bases outside the gene matches: 10. This chain's CDR3 is CASTRWTGGDYGYTF. The CDR3 region has the DNA TGTGCCAGCACGAGGTGGACAGGGGGAGACTATGGCTACACCTTC. The variable domain in full, completed from reference TRBV19 and TRBJ1-2, reads DGGITQSPKYLFRKEGQNVTLSCEQNLNHDAMYWYRQDPGQGLRLIYYSQIVNDFQKGDIAEGYSVSREKKESFPLTVTSAQKNPTAFYLCASTRWTGGDYGYTFGSGTRLTVV.

The chain employs TRBV29-1 and TRBJ2-7; 9 bases match TRBD1. From germline, CDR1 is SQVTM and CDR2 ANQGSEA. The CDR3 is 13 amino acids. The J segment lost 3 bases and the V segment lost 7 bases, leaving 7 bases of the junction unmatched. DNA for the CDR3: TGCAGCGCAAGGACAGGGGACCGCTACGAGCAGTACTTC. It translates to CSARTGDRYEQYF.

This clone was seen at least ten times. Distinct nucleotide sequences in the sample also encode this CDR3. V gene TRBV9 combines with J gene TRBJ2-7; D gene ambiguous. The CDR3 sequence is 14 residues long. Trimming removed 0 bases at V and 0 bases at J, with 7 bases between. Germline V gene data show CDR1 as SGDLS and CDR2 as YYNGEE. The CDR3 here is CASSVVPSSYEQYF. CDR3 nucleotide sequence: TGTGCCAGCAGCGTAGTCCCTTCCTCCTACGAGCAGTACTTC.

The chain joins TRBV5-1 to TRBJ2-7; 9 nucleotides agree with TRBD2. The CDR3 is made up of 17 amino acids. The V gene end was trimmed by 1 base and the J gene end by 6 bases; junction bases not matched to a gene: 14. Germline V lookup: CDR1 SGHRS, CDR2 YFSETQ. CDR3 coding DNA: TGCGCCAGCAGCTTGCCCCCAGCGGGAGGTCTCACCGTCGAGCAGTACTTC. Translating gives CASSLPPAGGLTVEQYF. Combining the CDR3 with reference TRBV5-1 and TRBJ2-7 gives the whole variable domain KAGVTQTPRYLIKTRGQQVTLSCSPISGHRSVSWYQQTPGQGLQFLFEYFSETQRNKGNFPGRFSGRQFSNSRSEMNVSTLELGDSALYLCASSLPPAGGLTVEQYFGPGTRLTVT.

The V gene is TRBV29-1, the J gene TRBJ2-1; D is perhaps TRBD2 (6 bases). Trimming removed 6 bases at V and 7 bases at J, with 22 bases between. This CDR3 contains 15 residues. Germline CDR1 is SQVTM and CDR2 is ANQGSEA. CDR3 region: CSVGDTGAPGNEQFF. CDR3 coding DNA: TGCAGCGTAGGCGATACGGGAGCCCCGGGGAATGAGCAGTTCTTC.

The rearrangement links TRBV3-1 (or the pseudogene TRBV3-2) to TRBJ1-6; 10 bases align to TRBD1. The J segment lost 7 bases and the V segment lost 6 bases, leaving 0 bases of the junction unmatched. Germline loops: CDR1 LGHDT, CDR2 YNNKEL (reference sequence). The CDR3 consists of 13 residues. The CDR3 protein is CASRDRGNSPLHF. The CDR3, as DNA: TGTGCCAGCAGGGACAGGGGGAATTCACCCCTCCACTTT.

The rearrangement joins TRBV7-2 to TRBJ2-7, with D uncertain. This CDR3 is 13 amino acids long. CDR1 is SGHTA and CDR2 is FQGNSA in the germline V gene. The V and J ends lost 6 bases and 2 bases respectively, with 11 bases between them. As DNA, the CDR3 is TGTGCCAGCAGTAGAGAGCATACCTACGAGCAGTACTTC. Translated: CASSREHTYEQYF.

This clone was observed once. The genes are TRBV12-5 and TRBJ1-1; weak D call: TRBD1 (5 bases). The CDR3 covers 14 residues. Germline CDR1 is LGHNT and CDR2 is FRNRAP. V lost 7 bases and J 5 bases, leaving 17 bases between the germline ends. The CDR3: CASAQGKRGTEAFF. CDR3 nucleotide sequence: TGTGCTAGTGCCCAGGGAAAGCGGGGTACTGAAGCTTTCTTT.